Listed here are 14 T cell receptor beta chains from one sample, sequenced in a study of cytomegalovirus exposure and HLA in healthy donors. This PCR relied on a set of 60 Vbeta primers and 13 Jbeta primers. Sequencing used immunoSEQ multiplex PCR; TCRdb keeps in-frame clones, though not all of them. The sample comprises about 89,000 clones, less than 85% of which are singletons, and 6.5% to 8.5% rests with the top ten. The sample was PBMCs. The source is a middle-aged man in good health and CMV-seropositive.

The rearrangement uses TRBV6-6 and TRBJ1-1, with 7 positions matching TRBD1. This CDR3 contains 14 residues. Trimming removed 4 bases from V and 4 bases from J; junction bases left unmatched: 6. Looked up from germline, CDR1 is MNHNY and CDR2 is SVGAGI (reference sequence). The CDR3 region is CASSFKGAITEAFF. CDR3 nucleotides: TGTGCCAGCAGTTTCAAGGGGGCGATCACTGAAGCTTTCTTT.

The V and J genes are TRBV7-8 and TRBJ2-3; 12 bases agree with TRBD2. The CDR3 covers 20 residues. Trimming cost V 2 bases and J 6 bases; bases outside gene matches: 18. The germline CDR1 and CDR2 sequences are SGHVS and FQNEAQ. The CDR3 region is CASSLTLGLAGGPGIDTQYF. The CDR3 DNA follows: TGTGCCAGCAGCTTAACTCTGGGTCTAGCGGGAGGGCCGGGTATTGATACGCAGTATTTT.

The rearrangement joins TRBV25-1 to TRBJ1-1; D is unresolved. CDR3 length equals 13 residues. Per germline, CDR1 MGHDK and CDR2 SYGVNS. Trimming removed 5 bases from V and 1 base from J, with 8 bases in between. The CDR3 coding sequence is TGTGCCAGCAGTTTAGAGGGGAACACTGAAGCTTTCTTT. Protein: CASSLEGNTEAFF.

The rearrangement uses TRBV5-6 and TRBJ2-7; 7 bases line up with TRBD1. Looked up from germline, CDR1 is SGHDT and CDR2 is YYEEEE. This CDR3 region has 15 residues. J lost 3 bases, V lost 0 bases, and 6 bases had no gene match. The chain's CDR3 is CASSLEGTVIYEQYF. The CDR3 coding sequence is TGTGCCAGCAGCTTGGAGGGGACAGTTATCTACGAGCAGTACTTC.

CDR3 DNA: TGTGCCAGCAGCCAACTTAGGGGACAGGGAACAGATACGCAGTATTTT. Translated, it gives CASSQLRGQGTDTQYF. The V and J genes are TRBV5-6 and TRBJ2-3, with 9 bases lining up with TRBD1. Germline V lookup: CDR1 SGHDT, CDR2 YYEEEE. The CDR3 extends over 16 amino acids. Unmatched junction bases numbered 9, after V lost 4 bases and J lost 3 bases.

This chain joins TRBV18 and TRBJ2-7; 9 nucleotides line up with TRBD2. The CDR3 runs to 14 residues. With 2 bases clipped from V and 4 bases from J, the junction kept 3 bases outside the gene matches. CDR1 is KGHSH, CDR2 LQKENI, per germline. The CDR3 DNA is TGTGCCAGCTCACCAAGCGGGGGGATGTACGAGCAGTACTTC. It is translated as CASSPSGGMYEQYF.

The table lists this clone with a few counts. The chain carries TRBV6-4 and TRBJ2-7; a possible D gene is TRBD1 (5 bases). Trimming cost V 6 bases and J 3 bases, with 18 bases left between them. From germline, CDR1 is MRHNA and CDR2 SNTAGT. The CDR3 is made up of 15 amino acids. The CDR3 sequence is CASRGKTVSYYEQYF. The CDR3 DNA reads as TGTGCCAGCAGGGGAAAGACAGTGTCATACTACGAGCAGTACTTC.

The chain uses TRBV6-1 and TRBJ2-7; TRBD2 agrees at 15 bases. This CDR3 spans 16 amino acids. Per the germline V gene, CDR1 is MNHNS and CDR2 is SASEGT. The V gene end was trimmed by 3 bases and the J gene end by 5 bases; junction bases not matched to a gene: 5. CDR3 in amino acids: CASSDGLAGGQNEQYF. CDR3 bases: TGTGCCAGCAGTGATGGACTAGCGGGGGGGCAGAACGAGCAGTACTTC.

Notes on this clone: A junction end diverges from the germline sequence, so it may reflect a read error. CDR3 amino acids: CASSIAGVDKNIQYF. CDR3 DNA: TGTGCCAGCAGCATAGCGGGAGTAGACAAAAACATTCAGTACTTC. The chain joins TRBV7-2 to TRBJ2-4, with TRBD2 matching 9 bases. The CDR3 consists of 15 residues. Germline CDR1 and CDR2: SGHTA and FQGNSA.

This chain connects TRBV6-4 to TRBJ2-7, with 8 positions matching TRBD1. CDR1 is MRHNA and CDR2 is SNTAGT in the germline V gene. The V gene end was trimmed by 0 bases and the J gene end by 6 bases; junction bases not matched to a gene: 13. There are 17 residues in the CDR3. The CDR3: CASSDSDKDRAVIEQYF. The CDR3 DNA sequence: TGTGCCAGCAGTGACTCGGATAAGGACAGGGCAGTGATCGAGCAGTACTTC.

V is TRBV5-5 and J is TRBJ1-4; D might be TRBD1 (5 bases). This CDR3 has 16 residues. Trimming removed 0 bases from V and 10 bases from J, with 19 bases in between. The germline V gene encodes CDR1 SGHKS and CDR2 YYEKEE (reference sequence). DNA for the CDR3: TGTGCCAGCAGCTTGGCCGGCAGGGCTACTCCTGGAAAACTGTTTTTT. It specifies CASSLAGRATPGKLFF.

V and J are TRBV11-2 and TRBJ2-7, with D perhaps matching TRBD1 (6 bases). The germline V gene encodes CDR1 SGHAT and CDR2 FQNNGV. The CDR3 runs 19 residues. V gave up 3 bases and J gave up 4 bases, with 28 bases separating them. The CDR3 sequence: CASSFRGAIGMGTNYEQYF. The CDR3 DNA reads TGTGCCAGCAGCTTCCGTGGCGCCATAGGTATGGGGACAAATTACGAGCAGTACTTC.

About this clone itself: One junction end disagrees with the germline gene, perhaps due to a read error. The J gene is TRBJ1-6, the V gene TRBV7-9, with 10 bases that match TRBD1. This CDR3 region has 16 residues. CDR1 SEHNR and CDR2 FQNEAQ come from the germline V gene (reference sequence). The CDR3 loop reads CSSSFSGTGERSPLHF. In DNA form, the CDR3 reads TGTTCCAGCAGCTTTTCCGGGACAGGGGAAAGGTCACCCCTCCACTTT. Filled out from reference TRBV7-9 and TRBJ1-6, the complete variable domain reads DTGVSQNPRHKITKRGQNVTFRCDPISEHNRLYWYRQTLGQGPEFLTYFQNEAQLEKSRLLSDRFSAERPKGSFSTLEIQRTEQGDSAMYLCSSSFSGTGERSPLHFGNGTRLTVT.

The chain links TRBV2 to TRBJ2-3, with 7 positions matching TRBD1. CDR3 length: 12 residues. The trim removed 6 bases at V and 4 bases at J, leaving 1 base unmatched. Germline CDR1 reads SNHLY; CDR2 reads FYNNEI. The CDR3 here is CASRQGADTQYF. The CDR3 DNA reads TGTGCCAGCAGGCAGGGGGCAGATACGCAGTATTTT.